These 8 T cell receptor beta chains share one sample of origin, sequenced in a study of PD-1 blockade in classical Hodgkin lymphoma. Profiling relied on immunoSEQ multiplex PCR, and the TCRdb table lists in-frame clones only, not all of them. Among roughly 32,000 clones listed, roughly 92% were seen once. The time point: newly diagnosed, previously untreated cHL patient sample. The sequencing sample was made of peripheral blood mononuclear cells (PBMCs). Receptor source: a human donor with classical Hodgkin lymphoma.

The CDR3 protein is CASSLRGALNTEAFF. In DNA, the CDR3 is TGTGCCAGCAGCTTGAGAGGAGCCCTGAACACTGAAGCTTTCTTT. The chain combines TRBV5-8 with TRBJ1-1; D is unresolved. The CDR3 runs to 15 residues. V lost 1 base and J lost 0, with 10 bases in between. CDR1 is SGHTS, CDR2 YDEGEE, per germline.

V usage is TRBV28 and J usage is TRBJ2-7; tentatively, D is TRBD2 (5 bases). CDR3 size: 13 residues. The V and J ends lost 5 bases and 7 bases respectively, with 15 bases between them. From germline, CDR1 is MDHEN and CDR2 SYDVKM. Here the CDR3 DNA reads TGTGCCAGCAGTATAGGACTGCTTGGGGAGCAGTACTTC. This encodes CASSIGLLGEQYF. Full variable domain (missing parts from reference TRBV28 and TRBJ2-7): DVKVTQSSRYLVKRTGEKVFLECVQDMDHENMFWYRQDPGLGLRLIYFSYDVKMKEKGDIPEGYSVSREKKERFSLILESASTNQTSMYLCASSIGLLGEQYFGPGTRLTVT.

This chain joins TRBV5-4 and TRBJ1-3; D not certain. The CDR3 is 16 residues long. Trimming cost V 2 bases and J 0 bases, with 12 bases left between them. CDR1 SGHNT and CDR2 YYREEE come from the germline V gene (reference sequence). The CDR3 region has the DNA TGTGCCAGCAGCTTTGACGGACCAAACTCTGGAAACACCATATATTTT. As protein: CASSFDGPNSGNTIYF.

The rearrangement joins TRBV11-2 to TRBJ2-7; 8 bases match TRBD2. Germline lookup yields CDR1 SGHAT and CDR2 FQNNGV. This CDR3 has 15 amino acids. V lost 0 bases and J lost 4; bases outside the gene matches: 5. This CDR3 is CASSLETSELYEQYF. The CDR3 DNA reads TGTGCCAGCAGCTTAGAGACTAGCGAACTATACGAGCAGTACTTC.

The gene calls are TRBV4-2 and TRBJ2-5, with no clear D. This CDR3 region has 15 residues. From germline, CDR1 is LGHNA and CDR2 YNFKEQ. Trimming pared 0 bases from V and 4 bases from J, leaving 12 bases between. Here the CDR3 reads CASSQDLQAVETQYF. CDR3 DNA sequence: TGTGCCAGCAGCCAAGATCTCCAAGCTGTAGAGACCCAGTACTTC.

This clone showed up just once. Relative to the germline gene, one junction end is altered; a read error may explain this. The CDR3 region is CASSNRTVIDF. In DNA form, the CDR3 reads TGTGCCAGCAGTAACAGGACAGTTATCGACTTC. The chain recombines TRBV6-6 with TRBJ2-7, with TRBD1 as a possible D gene (6 bases). Germline V gene sequence: CDR1 MNHNY, CDR2 SVGAGI (reference sequence). The CDR3 is 11 residues long.

This sequence joins TRBV5-4 and TRBJ2-7, with 10 bases identical to TRBD2. V trimming: 0 bases; J trimming: 4 bases; junction bases outside the gene matches: 7. This CDR3 is 16 amino acids long. Germline V CDR1 and CDR2: SGHNT, YYREEE (reference sequence). This CDR3 reads CASSLDQREGLYEQYF. CDR3 DNA: TGTGCCAGCAGCTTGGATCAGCGGGAGGGCCTTTACGAGCAGTACTTC.

This chain uses TRBV5-4 with TRBJ2-3; TRBD2 matches at 7 bases. Germline V gene data show CDR1 as SGHNT and CDR2 as YYREEE (reference sequence). Unmatched junction bases numbered 8, after V lost 4 bases and J lost 0 bases. The CDR3 spans 16 residues. CDR3 nucleotide sequence: TGTGCCAGCAGCCTCTGGCGGGAGATCAGCACAGATACGCAGTATTTT. It is translated as CASSLWREISTDTQYF.